What follows describes a single T cell receptor beta chain. Clones were sequenced by immunoSEQ multiplex PCR, and TCRdb holds only the in-frame ones, with some missing. The sample includes about 700,000 clones, approximately 74% of them seen just once. The sample originates from a study of shared clonotypes between healthy human individuals. This CDR3 spans 16 amino acids. Germline CDR1 is MDHEN and CDR2 is SYDVKM. V lost 6 bases and J lost 4, with 18 bases in between. The material sequenced was memory CD4+ T cells sorted from blood. Subset: CD45RA-negative fraction. This sequence was found in a woman in her thirties in good health. The chain combines TRBV28 with TRBJ1-4, with TRBD1 as a possible D gene (5 bases). This chain's CDR3 is CASRKIPGLSNEKLFF. In DNA form, the CDR3 reads TGTGCCAGCAGGAAGATACCGGGACTGAGTAATGAAAAACTGTTTTTT. Looking up the rest from reference TRBV28 and TRBJ1-4 gives the full variable domain: DVKVTQSSRYLVKRTGEKVFLECVQDMDHENMFWYRQDPGLGLRLIYFSYDVKMKEKGDIPEGYSVSREKKERFSLILESASTNQTSMYLCASRKIPGLSNEKLFFGSGTQLSVL.